The rows below give T cell receptor beta chains drawn from one sample of a study of human T cells and chemical hapten exposure. One entry per CDR3 protein results from TCRdb running MiXCR on the RACE reads. Among about 30,000 distinct CDR3 sequences, 5% to 6.5% were seen once, and the ten largest hold 5.6%. This specimen was whole blood, taken in connection with sensitization to the hapten diphenylcyclopropenone (DPC). Receptor source: a man in his thirties or forties with alopecia areata. Some clones in this sample may be carry-over from other donors' samples. Each CDR3 is given with its conserved first and last residue. Each record gives: D gene, clone size, J gene, V gene, CDR3 protein, CDR3 DNA. The D gene is left open where the match is weak. Size tells how often a clone was seen, or its class if it is expanded.

d_call: TRBD2; clone_size: many; j_call: TRBJ2-5; v_call: TRBV20-1; cdr3_aa: CSARPTSGGPPETQYF; cdr3_nt: TGCAGTGCTAGACCGACTAGCGGGGGACCCCCGGAGACCCAGTACTTC
d_call: TRBD1; clone_size: many; j_call: TRBJ2-7; v_call: TRBV6-1; cdr3_aa: CASSEVRYRQGETYEQYF; cdr3_nt: TGTGCCAGCAGTGAAGTGCGGTACCGACAGGGAGAAACCTACGAGCAGTACTTC
d_call: TRBD2; clone_size: many; j_call: TRBJ2-1; v_call: TRBV7-2; cdr3_aa: CASSVPLAGDNEQFF; cdr3_nt: TGTGCCAGCAGCGTCCCACTAGCGGGGGACAATGAGCAGTTCTTC
d_call: -; clone_size: many; j_call: TRBJ2-7; v_call: TRBV20-1; cdr3_aa: CSARDLANHEQYF; cdr3_nt: TGCAGTGCTAGAGATTTAGCGAACCACGAGCAGTACTTC
d_call: TRBD1; clone_size: many; j_call: TRBJ1-2; v_call: TRBV29-1; cdr3_aa: CSVRDRTYGYTF; cdr3_nt: TGCAGCGTCCGGGACAGGACCTATGGCTACACCTTC
d_call: -; clone_size: few; j_call: TRBJ2-7; v_call: TRBV4-1; cdr3_aa: CASSQAEAVSYEQYF; cdr3_nt: TGCGCCAGCAGCCAAGCGGAAGCGGTCTCCTACGAGCAGTACTTC
d_call: -; clone_size: many; j_call: TRBJ1-1; v_call: TRBV29-1; cdr3_aa: CSVAQEPINTEAFF; cdr3_nt: TGCAGCGTTGCGCAGGAACCGATAAACACTGAAGCTTTCTTT
d_call: -; clone_size: many; j_call: TRBJ2-7; v_call: TRBV6-2/TRBV6-3; cdr3_aa: CASSYHSPNYEQYF; cdr3_nt: TGTGCCAGCAGTTATCATAGTCCCAACTACGAGCAGTACTTC
d_call: -; clone_size: many; j_call: TRBJ2-4; v_call: TRBV18; cdr3_aa: CASSPGQNYQYF; cdr3_nt: TGTGCCAGCTCACCAGGGCAGAACTACCAGTACTTC
d_call: -; clone_size: many; j_call: TRBJ2-5; v_call: TRBV7-8; cdr3_aa: CASSLERVADQETQYF; cdr3_nt: TGTGCCAGCAGCTTAGAGCGAGTAGCGGATCAAGAGACCCAGTACTTC
d_call: -; clone_size: many; j_call: TRBJ1-1; v_call: TRBV6-1; cdr3_aa: CASYAGTLNTEAFF; cdr3_nt: TGTGCCAGCTATGCCGGGACACTGAACACTGAAGCTTTCTTT
d_call: TRBD2; clone_size: many; j_call: TRBJ2-1; v_call: TRBV19; cdr3_aa: CASSIGTSGSFEQFF; cdr3_nt: TGTGCCAGTAGTATAGGGACTAGCGGGAGTTTTGAGCAGTTCTTC
d_call: -; clone_size: many; j_call: TRBJ2-7; v_call: TRBV4-3; cdr3_aa: CASSQGGAYEQYF; cdr3_nt: TGCGCCAGCAGCCAAGGGGGGGCCTACGAGCAGTACTTC
d_call: -; clone_size: many; j_call: TRBJ1-1; v_call: TRBV20-1; cdr3_aa: CSARDLRGNTEAFF; cdr3_nt: TGCAGTGCTAGAGATCTTAGGGGGAACACTGAAGCTTTCTTT
d_call: -; clone_size: many; j_call: TRBJ2-1; v_call: TRBV19; cdr3_aa: CASSTLSGNYNEQFF; cdr3_nt: TGTGCCAGTAGTACCCTCTCTGGAAACTACAATGAGCAGTTCTTC
d_call: -; clone_size: many; j_call: TRBJ2-7; v_call: TRBV18; cdr3_aa: CASSPQGLFDEQYF; cdr3_nt: TGTGCCAGCTCACCTCAGGGCCTCTTTGACGAGCAGTACTTC
d_call: -; clone_size: many; j_call: TRBJ2-5; v_call: TRBV3-1; cdr3_aa: CASSLQAETQYF; cdr3_nt: TGTGCCAGCAGCCTTCAAGCCGAGACCCAGTACTTC
d_call: -; clone_size: many; j_call: TRBJ1-5; v_call: TRBV7-2; cdr3_aa: CASSLQTGLNQPQHF; cdr3_nt: TGTGCCAGCAGCTTACAGACAGGCCTAAATCAGCCCCAGCATTTT
d_call: -; clone_size: many; j_call: TRBJ1-4; v_call: TRBV7-2; cdr3_aa: CASSPRQANEKLFF; cdr3_nt: TGTGCCAGCAGCCCACGACAGGCTAATGAAAAACTGTTTTTT
d_call: TRBD1; clone_size: many; j_call: TRBJ1-6; v_call: TRBV5-5; cdr3_aa: CASSLETGDYSPLHF; cdr3_nt: TGTGCCAGCAGCTTGGAAACAGGGGACTATTCACCCCTCCACTTT
d_call: -; clone_size: many; j_call: TRBJ2-3; v_call: TRBV18; cdr3_aa: CASSPPYPGRDTQYF; cdr3_nt: TGTGCCAGCTCACCACCGTATCCGGGGAGAGATACGCAGTATTTT
d_call: TRBD1; clone_size: once; j_call: TRBJ2-7; v_call: TRBV28; cdr3_aa: CASRDRVGQYF; cdr3_nt: TGTGCCAGCAGGGACAGGGTCGGGCAGTACTTC